One sample yielded the 10 T cell receptor beta chains listed below, sequenced in a study of cytotoxic CD8 clonotypes in ibrutinib-treated CLL. Libraries were prepared by immunoSEQ multiplex PCR; TCRdb keeps only in-frame clonotypes and omits some of them. The sample holds over 100,000 clones; approximately 85% are singletons and the top ten take roughly 2%. Source: PBMCs, taken after 24 months of ibrutinib treatment. All receptors derive from a human donor with chronic lymphocytic leukemia.

The chain has TRBV9 and TRBJ2-3, with D possibly TRBD2 on 5 matching bases. Deletions cut 3 bases from V and 6 bases from J, with 14 bases between. Germline values: CDR1 SGDLS, CDR2 YYNGEE. The CDR3 is 14 amino acids. CDR3 residues: CASSALEEADTQYF. In DNA, the CDR3 is TGTGCCAGCAGCGCCCTCGAGGAGGCGGATACGCAGTATTTT.

The table lists this clone with a count of one. The chain employs TRBV5-1 and TRBJ1-2, with 7 bases fitting TRBD1. The CDR3 spans 13 residues. Germline trimming cut 3 bases from V and 10 bases from J; bases unmatched to any gene: 9. From germline, CDR1 is SGHRS and CDR2 YFSETQ. CDR3 amino acids: CASSSPGQTTYTF. CDR3 sequence (DNA): TGCGCCAGCAGCTCACCGGGACAGACTACCTACACCTTC.

The chain couples TRBV7-3 to TRBJ2-7; D gene uncertain. This CDR3 has 15 amino acids. The germline gives CDR1 SGHTA, CDR2 FQGTGA. Trimming stripped 2 bases from V and 2 bases from J, with 13 bases between. The DNA of the CDR3 is TGTGCCAGCAGCTTAGTATCCCCGATTACCTACGAGCAGTACTTC. It encodes CASSLVSPITYEQYF.

The chain carries TRBV30 and TRBJ2-7, with TRBD2 identical over 13 bases. Germline CDR1 reads GTSNPN; CDR2 reads SVGIG (reference sequence). The CDR3 is made up of 15 amino acids. Germline trimming cut 1 base from V and 7 bases from J; bases unmatched to any gene: 7. The CDR3 spells CAWSGKGLAGSEQYF. The CDR3 DNA is TGTGCCTGGAGTGGCAAGGGACTAGCGGGGAGTGAGCAGTACTTC.

The V and J genes are TRBV6-1 and TRBJ1-1; possible D gene TRBD1, 5 bases. The CDR3 has 13 residues. Germline V lookup: CDR1 MNHNS, CDR2 SASEGT. Trimming removed 6 bases at V and 0 bases at J, with 8 bases between. CDR3 in amino acids: CASRGPMNTEAFF. The CDR3 nucleotides are TGTGCCAGCAGGGGACCGATGAACACTGAAGCTTTCTTT.

In DNA form, the CDR3 reads TGTGCCAGCAGTAGGGACAGGGCCTATGGCTACACCTTC. Amino acids: CASSRDRAYGYTF. The chain couples TRBV28 to TRBJ1-2, with TRBD1 matching 9 bases. Per the germline V gene, CDR1 is MDHEN and CDR2 is SYDVKM. There are 13 residues in the CDR3. J lost 4 bases, V lost 5 bases, and 2 bases had no gene match.

The chain employs TRBV28 and TRBJ1-5; 10 bases agree with TRBD1. Germline V lookup: CDR1 MDHEN, CDR2 SYDVKM. V shed 2 bases and J 2 bases; nucleotides not matched to a gene: 12. The CDR3 has 19 amino acids. CDR3 protein: CASSLVQFPTGGGNQPQHF. The CDR3, as DNA: TGTGCCAGCAGTTTAGTCCAGTTTCCGACAGGGGGCGGCAATCAGCCCCAGCATTTT.

This sequence joins TRBV10-3 and TRBJ2-7; no firm D call. Trimming stripped 3 bases from V and 2 bases from J, with 14 bases between. Germline-derived CDR1 and CDR2 are ENHRY and SYGVKD. This CDR3 is built from 15 residues. CDR3 in amino acids: CAISESGSGTYEQYF. As DNA, the CDR3 is TGTGCCATCAGTGAATCGGGCAGTGGGACCTACGAGCAGTACTTC.

The genes are TRBV7-2 and TRBJ2-3, with D unclear. Looked up from germline, CDR1 is SGHTA and CDR2 is FQGNSA. V lost 5 bases and J lost 2, with 5 bases in between. The CDR3 sequence is 12 residues long. For the CDR3, the DNA is TGTGCCAGCAGCCCCGACACAGATACGCAGTATTTT. Its translation is CASSPDTDTQYF.

The chain is built from TRBV5-1 and TRBJ2-5; 10 nucleotides agree with TRBD2. CDR3 length equals 16 residues. CDR1 is SGHRS and CDR2 is YFSETQ in the germline V gene. The V segment lost 2 bases and the J segment 0 bases; nucleotides outside the gene matches: 4. The DNA for the CDR3 is TGCGCCAGCAGCTTACTAGCGGGACCGTACCAAGAGACCCAGTACTTC. This translates into CASSLLAGPYQETQYF.